This entry lists 6 T cell receptor beta chains sequenced from one sample in a study of blood T cell repertoires in COVID-19 (TCRdb year 2020). Libraries were made using the immunoSEQ multiplex PCR assay. This is the immuneACCESS table as TCRdb keeps it, with only in-frame sequences that have V and J called. A part of the clones is gone; compared with another copy, unresolved V genes explain less than half, and the rest is unexplained. Here the sample has some 180,000 clones; around 90% occur a single time. Around 2.5% of the sample comes from the top ten. The sample consisted of peripheral blood. The receptor source for this set is an elderly woman with COVID-19, enrolled during active disease.

V usage is TRBV5-1 and J usage is TRBJ2-5; 7 bases agree with TRBD1. The CDR3 has 14 residues. The germline V gene encodes CDR1 SGHRS and CDR2 YFSETQ. J gave up 3 bases and V 3 bases, and 5 bases lay outside the gene matches. CDR3 protein: CASSSGTDKETQYF. DNA of the CDR3: TGCGCCAGCAGCTCCGGGACAGACAAAGAGACCCAGTACTTC.

The J gene is TRBJ2-1, the V gene TRBV28; D is ambiguous. The CDR3 is 16 amino acids. Germline assignment: CDR1 MDHEN and CDR2 SYDVKM. The V gene lost 1 base and the J gene lost 6 bases, with 16 bases spanning the gap. CDR3 DNA: TGTGCCAGCAGTTTATCACCCCTTCCGAAGAGCAATGAGCAGTTCTTC. This codes for CASSLSPLPKSNEQFF.

This clone turned up a few times. The chain carries TRBV6-6 and TRBJ2-7, with TRBD1 identical over 8 bases. Germline V gives CDR1 MNHNY, CDR2 SVGAGI (reference sequence). The V segment lost 2 bases and the J segment 0 bases; nucleotides outside the gene matches: 6. There are 16 residues in the CDR3. The CDR3 bases are TGTGCCAGCAGTTACGCCCAGGGGGCGACCTCCTACGAGCAGTACTTC. This codes for CASSYAQGATSYEQYF.

The chain links TRBV28 to TRBJ2-7, with 9 bases fitting TRBD1. Unmatched junction bases numbered 5, after V lost 5 bases and J lost 3 bases. Germline V lookup: CDR1 MDHEN, CDR2 SYDVKM. This CDR3 has 14 amino acids. CDR3 nucleotides: TGTGCCAGCAGTCCGACAGGGGGAATCTACGAGCAGTACTTC. Protein sequence: CASSPTGGIYEQYF. Complete variable domain (other parts from reference TRBV28 and TRBJ2-7): DVKVTQSSRYLVKRTGEKVFLECVQDMDHENMFWYRQDPGLGLRLIYFSYDVKMKEKGDIPEGYSVSREKKERFSLILESASTNQTSMYLCASSPTGGIYEQYFGPGTRLTVT.

V usage is TRBV6-2 or TRBV6-3 and J usage is TRBJ2-7, with 8 bases fitting TRBD2. V lost 2 bases to trimming and J lost 7 bases; unmatched junction nucleotides: 10. CDR1 is MNHEY, CDR2 SVGEGT, per germline. CDR3 length: 15 amino acids. This CDR3 is CASSYSARTGGEQYF. The CDR3 DNA reads as TGTGCCAGCAGTTACAGTGCCCGAACGGGGGGGGAGCAGTACTTC.

The chain couples TRBV5-1 to TRBJ2-3, with 7 bases aligning to TRBD2. The junction had 9 bases not matched to a gene; V was cut back by 4 bases and J by 7 bases. CDR3 length equals 14 residues. CDR1 is SGHRS, CDR2 YFSETQ, per germline. The CDR3 protein is CASSRGTIPYTQYF. DNA of the CDR3: TGCGCCAGCAGCCGCGGGACTATCCCATATACGCAGTATTTT. Full variable domain (rest looked up from reference TRBV5-1 and TRBJ2-3): KAGVTQTPRYLIKTRGQQVTLSCSPISGHRSVSWYQQTPGQGLQFLFEYFSETQRNKGNFPGRFSGRQFSNSRSEMNVSTLELGDSALYLCASSRGTIPYTQYFGPGTRLTVL.